The 12 T cell receptor beta chains below were found in one sample sequenced in a study of T cell responses to AZD1222 COVID-19 vaccine. TCRdb keeps only in-frame clones here, not all; method: immunoSEQ multiplex PCR. The sample has about 160,000 clones, 92% seen once. The sample in question was peripheral blood, obtained on day 0 of MenACWY control vaccination. Receptors were obtained from an adult in good health.

The chain has TRBV19 and TRBJ1-3; D not certain. The length of the CDR3 is 16 residues. Germline CDR1 and CDR2: LNHDA and SQIVND (reference sequence). The germline V and J ends were trimmed by 5 bases and 0 bases, with 14 bases remaining between them. In DNA form, the CDR3 reads TGTGCCAGTAGTCTCCCAAGGACCAGCTCTGGAAACACCATATATTTT. Translated, it gives CASSLPRTSSGNTIYF.

This clone was observed once. V gene TRBV9 combines with J gene TRBJ2-6; D is unresolved. V lost 2 bases and J 0 bases, leaving 6 bases between the germline ends. CDR3 length: 15 residues. CDR1 SGDLS and CDR2 YYNGEE come from the germline V gene. Here the CDR3 reads CASSVQSSGANVLTF. CDR3 DNA: TGTGCCAGCAGCGTTCAGAGCTCTGGGGCCAACGTCCTGACTTTC.

This chain joins TRBV19 and TRBJ1-5, with D perhaps matching TRBD1 (5 bases). Germline CDR1 reads LNHDA; CDR2 reads SQIVND (reference sequence). Trimming took off 5 bases at V and 6 bases at J, with 14 bases between the two ends. The CDR3 runs 14 residues. CDR3 nucleotides: TGTGCCAGTAGTGGCGGCCAGGGCACTCAGCCCCAGCATTTT. It yields the protein CASSGGQGTQPQHF.

The rearrangement uses TRBV11-2 and TRBJ1-3; D is unresolved. Trimming stripped 4 bases from V and 0 bases from J, with 10 bases between. The CDR3 length is 15 residues. CDR1 and CDR2 from the germline V gene are SGHAT and FQNNGV. This CDR3 reads CASSSVRHSGNTIYF. CDR3 DNA: TGTGCCAGCAGCTCCGTTCGACACTCTGGAAACACCATATATTTT.

The chain is built from TRBV14 and TRBJ2-1, with D possibly matching TRBD2 (5 bases). Germline V gives CDR1 SGHDN, CDR2 FVKESK. V lost 4 bases and J 9 bases, leaving 31 bases between the germline ends. The CDR3 contains 19 residues. CDR3 sequence: CASSPGRRWSGRFSSEQFF. CDR3 DNA: TGTGCCAGCAGCCCGGGTCGGCGGTGGAGCGGCCGATTTTCCAGTGAGCAGTTCTTC.

The chain carries TRBV5-6 and TRBJ2-1; 13 positions agree with TRBD2. Germline loops: CDR1 SGHDT, CDR2 YYEEEE. The CDR3 loop spans 19 amino acids. Losses at the gene ends were 4 bases for V and 7 bases for J; bases not matched to a gene: 17. CDR3 protein: CASSGGLAGVLAFANEQFF. In DNA form, the CDR3 reads TGTGCCAGCAGCGGAGGACTAGCGGGAGTTCTGGCCTTCGCAAATGAGCAGTTCTTC. Variable domain in full (rest from reference TRBV5-6 and TRBJ2-1): DAGVTQSPTHLIKTRGQQVTLRCSPKSGHDTVSWYQQALGQGPQFIFQYYEEEERQRGNFPDRFSGHQFPNYSSELNVNALLLGDSALYLCASSGGLAGVLAFANEQFFGPGTRLTVL.

The chain combines TRBV14 with TRBJ2-7; TRBD1 matches at 9 bases. The ends lost 6 bases at V and 7 bases at J; junction bases unmatched: 10. The germline V gene has CDR1 SGHDN and CDR2 FVKESK. This CDR3 contains 14 residues. The CDR3 reads CASRITGGLGEQYF. The CDR3 nucleotides are TGTGCCAGCAGGATCACAGGGGGCTTGGGGGAGCAGTACTTC.

V is TRBV4-3 and J is TRBJ1-1, with unresolved D. V was clipped by 0 bases and J by 4 bases, with 9 bases between them. Germline assignment: CDR1 LGHNA and CDR2 YSLEER. The CDR3 is made up of 14 amino acids. Here the CDR3 DNA reads TGCGCCAGCAGCCAAGATAGGGTCGCCACTGAAGCTTTCTTT. This codes for CASSQDRVATEAFF.

The chain employs TRBV30 and TRBJ2-2, with a tentative D call TRBD1 (6 bases). Germline CDR1 is GTSNPN and CDR2 is SVGIG (reference sequence). V lost 5 bases and J lost 6, with 13 bases in between. The CDR3 runs to 13 residues. Here the CDR3 DNA reads TGTGCCTGGCATACAGGGTTGGCCGGGGAGCTGTTTTTT. Translation: CAWHTGLAGELFF.

The V and J genes are TRBV6-5 and TRBJ2-7; no definite D call. From germline, CDR1 is MNHEY and CDR2 SVGAGI. CDR3 length: 11 amino acids. V gave up 4 bases and J gave up 3 bases, with 4 bases separating them. The CDR3 protein is CASSLGYEQYF. The CDR3 DNA follows: TGTGCCAGCAGTTTGGGCTACGAGCAGTACTTC.

In its sample, this clone was seen once. V and J are TRBV7-3 and TRBJ2-7; 11 bases are shared with TRBD1. The CDR3 is made up of 15 amino acids. CDR1 SGHTA and CDR2 FQGTGA come from the germline V gene. V was clipped by 2 bases and J by 3 bases; unmatched bases: 3. The chain's CDR3 is CASSLSGQGVYEQYF. The CDR3 DNA reads TGTGCCAGCAGCTTATCGGGACAGGGGGTCTACGAGCAGTACTTC.

The chain has TRBV5-8 and TRBJ1-4; no clear D gene. Germline-derived CDR1 and CDR2 are SGHTS and YDEGEE. The CDR3 totals 18 residues. The ends were cut back, 0 bases at V and 3 bases at J, with 18 bases in the middle. The CDR3 here is CASSLGVSGRSANEKLFF. In DNA form, the CDR3 reads TGTGCCAGCAGCTTGGGGGTCAGCGGGAGGTCGGCTAATGAAAAACTGTTTTTT. Full variable domain (remainder filled in from reference TRBV5-8 and TRBJ1-4): EAGVTQSPTHLIKTRGQQATLRCSPISGHTSVYWYQQALGLGLQFLLWYDEGEERNRGNFPPRFSGRQFPNYSSELNVNALELEDSALYLCASSLGVSGRSANEKLFFGSGTQLSVL.